The clone carrying this T cell receptor beta chain was seen a handful of times. Its antigen is unknown. This entry comes from a study of beta chain features in type 1 diabetes. Turning to the study itself: The number of sorted cells examined across all samples was fewer than 110,000,000.

General study points: TCRB CDR3 length was moderately but significantly reduced in all four CD4+ subsets of Type 1 diabetes patients. There was a possibility that cDNA sequencing over-represented cells with high TCR expression. Compared with healthy donors, patients appeared to share more similar naive, central memory and regulatory TCRB repertoires.

Cell sorting via CD45RO/CCR7/CD25/CD127/CD95/CD27 was performed to obtain CD4+ naive, central memory, regulatory and stem cell-like memory cells. Reverse transcribing all isolated RNA meant expressed TCRB transcripts were sequenced. Profiled with immunoSEQ multiplex PCR; TCRdb holds only in-frame clones, not every one. The sample yields approximately 270,000 clones, over 11% seen once. This CDR3 spans 15 amino acids. V usage is TRBV21-1 and J usage is TRBJ2-7; the table assigns TRBD1, which was not confirmed against the DNA. TRBV21-1 is a documented pseudogene. The TCR originated in a man younger than 45 with type 1 diabetes. The sample consisted of naive CD4+ T cells from blood. CDR3 loop: CASSKAQGRSYEQYF. The CDR3 nucleotides read TGTGCCAGCAGCAAAGCACAGGGTCGGTCCTACGAGCAGTACTTC.